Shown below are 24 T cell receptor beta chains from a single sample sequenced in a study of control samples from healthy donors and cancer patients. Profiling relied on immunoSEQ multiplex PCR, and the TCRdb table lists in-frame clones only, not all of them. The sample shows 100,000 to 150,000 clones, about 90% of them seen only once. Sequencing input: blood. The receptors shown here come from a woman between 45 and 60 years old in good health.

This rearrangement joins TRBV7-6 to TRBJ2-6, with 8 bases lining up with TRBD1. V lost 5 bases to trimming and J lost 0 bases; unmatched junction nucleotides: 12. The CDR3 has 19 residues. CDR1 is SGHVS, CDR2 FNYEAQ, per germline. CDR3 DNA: TGTGCCAGCAGCCGAGACCGGGACAGGTCTCCCTCTGGGGCCAACGTCCTGACTTTC. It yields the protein CASSRDRDRSPSGANVLTF.

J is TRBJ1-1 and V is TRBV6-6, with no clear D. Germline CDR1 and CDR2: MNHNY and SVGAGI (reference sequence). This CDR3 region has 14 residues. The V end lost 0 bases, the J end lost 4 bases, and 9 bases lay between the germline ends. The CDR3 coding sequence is TGTGCCAGCAGTTACTCATCCTGGGGCACTGAAGCTTTCTTT. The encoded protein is CASSYSSWGTEAFF.

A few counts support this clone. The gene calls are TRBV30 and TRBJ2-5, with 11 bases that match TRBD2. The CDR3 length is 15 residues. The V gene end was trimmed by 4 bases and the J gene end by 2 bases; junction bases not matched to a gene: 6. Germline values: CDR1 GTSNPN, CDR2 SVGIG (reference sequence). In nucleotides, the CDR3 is TGTGCCTGGACCTCTAGCGGGGGGCCGCAAGAGACCCAGTACTTC. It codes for CAWTSSGGPQETQYF.

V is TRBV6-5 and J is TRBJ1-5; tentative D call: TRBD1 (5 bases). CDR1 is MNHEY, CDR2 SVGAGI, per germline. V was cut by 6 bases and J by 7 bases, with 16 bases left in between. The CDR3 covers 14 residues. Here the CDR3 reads CASSKGSWGQPQHF. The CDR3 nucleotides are TGTGCCAGCAGCAAAGGCTCTTGGGGGCAGCCCCAGCATTTT.

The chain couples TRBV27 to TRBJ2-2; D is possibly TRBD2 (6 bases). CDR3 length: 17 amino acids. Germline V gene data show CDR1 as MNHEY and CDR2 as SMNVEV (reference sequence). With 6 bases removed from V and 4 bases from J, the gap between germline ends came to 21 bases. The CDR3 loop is CASSPWEKRARTGELFF. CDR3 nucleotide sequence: TGTGCCAGCAGCCCTTGGGAAAAGCGGGCTCGCACCGGGGAGCTGTTTTTT.

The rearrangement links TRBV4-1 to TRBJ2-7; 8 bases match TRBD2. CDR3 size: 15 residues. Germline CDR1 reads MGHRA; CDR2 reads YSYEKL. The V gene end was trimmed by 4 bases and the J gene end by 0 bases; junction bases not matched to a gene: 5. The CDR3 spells CASSPPGGGSYEQYF. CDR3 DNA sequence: TGCGCCAGCAGCCCCCCCGGGGGGGGCTCCTACGAGCAGTACTTC.

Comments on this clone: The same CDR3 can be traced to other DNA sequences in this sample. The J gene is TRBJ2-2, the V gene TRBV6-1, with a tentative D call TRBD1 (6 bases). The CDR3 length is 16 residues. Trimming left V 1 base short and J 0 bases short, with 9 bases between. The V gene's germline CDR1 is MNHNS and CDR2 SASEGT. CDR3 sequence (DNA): TGTGCCAGCAGTGAAGTACAGGGCGCGAACACCGGGGAGCTGTTTTTT. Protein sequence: CASSEVQGANTGELFF.

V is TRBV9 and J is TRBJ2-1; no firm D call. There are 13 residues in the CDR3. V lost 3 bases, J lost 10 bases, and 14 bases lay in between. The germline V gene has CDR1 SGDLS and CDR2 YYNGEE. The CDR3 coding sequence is TGTGCCAGCAGCGCCCATCTCGGCGGCGAGCAGTTCTTC. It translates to CASSAHLGGEQFF. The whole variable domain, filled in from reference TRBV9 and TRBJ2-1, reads DSGVTQTPKHLITATGQRVTLRCSPRSGDLSVYWYQQSLDQGLQFLIQYYNGEERAKGNILERFSAQQFPDLHSELNLSSLELGDSALYFCASSAHLGGEQFFGPGTRLTVL.

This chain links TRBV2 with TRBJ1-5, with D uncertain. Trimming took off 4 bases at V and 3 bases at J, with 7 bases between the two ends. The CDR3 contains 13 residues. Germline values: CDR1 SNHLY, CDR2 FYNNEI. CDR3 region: CASSVGTNQPQHF. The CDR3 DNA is TGTGCCAGCAGTGTCGGCACCAATCAGCCCCAGCATTTT. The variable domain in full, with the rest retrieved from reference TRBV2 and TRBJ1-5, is EPEVTQTPSHQVTQMGQEVILRCVPISNHLYFYWYRQILGQKVEFLVSFYNNEISEKSEIFDDQFSVERPDGSNFTLKIRSTKLEDSAMYFCASSVGTNQPQHFGDGTRLSIL.

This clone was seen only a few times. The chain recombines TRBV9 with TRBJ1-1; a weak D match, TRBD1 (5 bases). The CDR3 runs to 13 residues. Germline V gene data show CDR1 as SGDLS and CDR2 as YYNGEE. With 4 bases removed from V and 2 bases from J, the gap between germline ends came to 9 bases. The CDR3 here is CASSQGANTEAFF. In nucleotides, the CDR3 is TGTGCCAGCAGCCAGGGAGCCAACACTGAAGCTTTCTTT.

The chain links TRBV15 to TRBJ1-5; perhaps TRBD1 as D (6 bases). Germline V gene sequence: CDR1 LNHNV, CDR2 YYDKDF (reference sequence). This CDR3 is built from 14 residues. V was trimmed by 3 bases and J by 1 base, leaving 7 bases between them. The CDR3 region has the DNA TGTGCCACCAGCAGTACAGGGAGCAATCAGCCCCAGCATTTT. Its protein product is CATSSTGSNQPQHF.

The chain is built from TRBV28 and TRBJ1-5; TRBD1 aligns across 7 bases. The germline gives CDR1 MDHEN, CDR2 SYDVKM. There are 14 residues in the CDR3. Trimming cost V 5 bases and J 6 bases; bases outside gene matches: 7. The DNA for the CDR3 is TGTGCCAGCAGTCTCTCAGGGGGAGGTCAGCCCCAGCATTTT. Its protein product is CASSLSGGGQPQHF.

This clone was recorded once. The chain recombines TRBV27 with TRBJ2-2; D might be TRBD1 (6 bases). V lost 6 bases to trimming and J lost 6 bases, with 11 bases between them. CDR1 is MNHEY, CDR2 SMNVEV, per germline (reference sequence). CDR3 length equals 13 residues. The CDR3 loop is CASSYRVSGELFF. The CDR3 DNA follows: TGTGCCAGCAGCTACAGGGTATCCGGGGAGCTGTTTTTT.

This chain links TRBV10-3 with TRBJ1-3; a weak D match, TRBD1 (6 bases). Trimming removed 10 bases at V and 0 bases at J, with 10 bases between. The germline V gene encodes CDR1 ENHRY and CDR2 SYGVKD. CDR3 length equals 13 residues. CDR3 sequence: CATVDSSGNTIYF. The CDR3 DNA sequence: TGTGCCACAGTGGACAGCTCTGGAAACACCATATATTTT.

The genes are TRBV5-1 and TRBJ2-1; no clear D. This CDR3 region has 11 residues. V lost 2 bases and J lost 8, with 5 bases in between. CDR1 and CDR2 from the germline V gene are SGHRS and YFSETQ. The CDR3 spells CASSLNYEQFF. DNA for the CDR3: TGCGCCAGCAGCTTAAACTATGAGCAGTTCTTC.

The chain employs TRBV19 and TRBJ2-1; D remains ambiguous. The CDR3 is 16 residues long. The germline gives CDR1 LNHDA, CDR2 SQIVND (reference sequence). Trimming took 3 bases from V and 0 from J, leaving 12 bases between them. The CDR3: CASSMVHTGSYNEQFF. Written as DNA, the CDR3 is TGTGCCAGTAGTATGGTCCACACCGGCTCCTACAATGAGCAGTTCTTC.

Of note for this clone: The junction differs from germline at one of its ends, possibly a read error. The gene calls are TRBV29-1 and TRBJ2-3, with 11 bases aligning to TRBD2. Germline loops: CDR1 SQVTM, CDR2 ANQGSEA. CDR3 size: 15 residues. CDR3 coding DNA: TGCAGCGTCGAAGGGCTAGCGGGGGGCATAGATACGCAGTATTTT. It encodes CSVEGLAGGIDTQYF.

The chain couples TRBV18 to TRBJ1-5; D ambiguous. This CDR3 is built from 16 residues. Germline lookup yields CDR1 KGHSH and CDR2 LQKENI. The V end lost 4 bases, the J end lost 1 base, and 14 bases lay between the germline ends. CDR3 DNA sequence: TGTGCCAGCTCACTTTCCGGAGACGGGAGCAATCAGCCCCAGCATTTT. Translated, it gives CASSLSGDGSNQPQHF. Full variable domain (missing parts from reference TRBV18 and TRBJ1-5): NAGVMQNPRHLVRRRGQEARLRCSPMKGHSHVYWYRQLPEEGLKFMVYLQKENIIDESGMPKERFSAEFPKEGPSILRIQQVVRGDSAAYFCASSLSGDGSNQPQHFGDGTRLSIL.

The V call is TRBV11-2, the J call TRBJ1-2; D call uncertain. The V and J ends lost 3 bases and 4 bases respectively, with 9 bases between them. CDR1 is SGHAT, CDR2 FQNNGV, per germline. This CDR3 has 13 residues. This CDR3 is CASSLPGGYGYTF. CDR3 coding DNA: TGTGCCAGCAGCTTGCCAGGCGGCTATGGCTACACCTTC.

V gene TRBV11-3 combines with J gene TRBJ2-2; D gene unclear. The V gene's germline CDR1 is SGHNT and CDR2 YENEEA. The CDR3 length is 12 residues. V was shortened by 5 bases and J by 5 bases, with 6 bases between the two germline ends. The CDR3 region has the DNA TGTGCCAGCAGCCTAACGACCGGGGAGCTGTTTTTT. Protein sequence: CASSLTTGELFF. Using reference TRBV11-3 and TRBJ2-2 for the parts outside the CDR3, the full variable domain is EAGVVQSPRYKIIEKKQPVAFWCNPISGHNTLYWYLQNLGQGPELLIRYENEEAVDDSQLPKDRFSAERLKGVDSTLKIQPAELGDSAVYLCASSLTTGELFFGEGSRLTVL.

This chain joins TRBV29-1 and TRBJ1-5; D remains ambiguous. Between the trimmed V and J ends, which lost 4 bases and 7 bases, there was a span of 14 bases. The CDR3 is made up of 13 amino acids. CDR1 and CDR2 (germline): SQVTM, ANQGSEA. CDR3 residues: CSVGGVSGQPQHF. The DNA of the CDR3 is TGCAGCGTTGGCGGGGTAAGTGGGCAGCCCCAGCATTTT.

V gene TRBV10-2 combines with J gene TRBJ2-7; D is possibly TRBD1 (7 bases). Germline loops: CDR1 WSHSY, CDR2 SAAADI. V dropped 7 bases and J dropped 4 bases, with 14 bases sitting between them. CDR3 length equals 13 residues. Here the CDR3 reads CASTRQGGYEQYF. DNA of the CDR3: TGCGCCAGCACGAGACAGGGAGGTTACGAGCAGTACTTC.

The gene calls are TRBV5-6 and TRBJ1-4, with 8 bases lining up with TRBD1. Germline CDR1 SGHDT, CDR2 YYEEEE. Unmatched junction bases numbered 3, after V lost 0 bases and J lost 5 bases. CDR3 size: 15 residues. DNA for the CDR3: TGTGCCAGCAGCTTGGGTCCAGGGGGCAATGAAAAACTGTTTTTT. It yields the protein CASSLGPGGNEKLFF.

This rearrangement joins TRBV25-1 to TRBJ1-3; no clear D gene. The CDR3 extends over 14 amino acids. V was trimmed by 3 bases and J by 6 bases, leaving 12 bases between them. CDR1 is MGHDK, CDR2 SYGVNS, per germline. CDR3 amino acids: CASSEEGRINTIYF. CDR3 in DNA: TGTGCCAGCAGTGAGGAGGGTAGAATAAACACCATATATTTT.